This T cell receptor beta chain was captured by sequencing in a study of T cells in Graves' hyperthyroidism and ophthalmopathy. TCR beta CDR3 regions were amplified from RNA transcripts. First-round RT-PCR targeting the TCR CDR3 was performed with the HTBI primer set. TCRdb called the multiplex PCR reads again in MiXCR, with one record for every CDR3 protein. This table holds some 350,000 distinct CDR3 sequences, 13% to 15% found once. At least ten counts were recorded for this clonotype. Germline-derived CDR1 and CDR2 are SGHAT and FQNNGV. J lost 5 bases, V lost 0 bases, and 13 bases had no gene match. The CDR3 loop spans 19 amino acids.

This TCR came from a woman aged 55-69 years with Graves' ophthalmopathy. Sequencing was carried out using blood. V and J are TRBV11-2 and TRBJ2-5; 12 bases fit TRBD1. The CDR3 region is CASSLDRRRDRGPVETQYF. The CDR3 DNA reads TGTGCCAGCAGCTTAGATCGGCGGAGGGACAGGGGGCCCGTGGAGACCCAGTACTTC. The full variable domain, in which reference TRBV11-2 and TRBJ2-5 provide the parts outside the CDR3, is EAGVAQSPRYKIIEKRQSVAFWCNPISGHATLYWYQQILGQGPKLLIQFQNNGVVDDSQLPKDRFSAERLKGVDSTLKIQPAKLEDSAVYLCASSLDRRRDRGPVETQYFGPGTRLLVL.